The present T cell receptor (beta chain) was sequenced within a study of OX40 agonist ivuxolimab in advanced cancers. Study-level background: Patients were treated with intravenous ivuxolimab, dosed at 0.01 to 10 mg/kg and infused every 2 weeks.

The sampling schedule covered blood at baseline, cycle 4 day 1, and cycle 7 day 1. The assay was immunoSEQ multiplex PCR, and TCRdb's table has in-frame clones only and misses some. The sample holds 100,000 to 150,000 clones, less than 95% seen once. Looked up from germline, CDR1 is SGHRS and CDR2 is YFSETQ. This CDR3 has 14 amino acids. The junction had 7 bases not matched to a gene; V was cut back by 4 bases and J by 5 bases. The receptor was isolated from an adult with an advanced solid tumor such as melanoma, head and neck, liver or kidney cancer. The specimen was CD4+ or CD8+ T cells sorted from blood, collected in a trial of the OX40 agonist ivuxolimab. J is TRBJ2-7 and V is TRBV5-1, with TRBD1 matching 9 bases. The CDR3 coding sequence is TGCGCCAGCAGCCCAAGACAGGGGGAGGACGAGCAGTACTTC. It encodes CASSPRQGEDEQYF.